Below are 8 T cell receptor beta chains sequenced from a single sample in a study of graft-versus-host responses after intestinal transplantation. Sequenced by immunoSEQ multiplex PCR; TCRdb stores in-frame clones only, minus some. This sample carries some 90,000 clones, roughly 85% of them seen once, and the ten largest clones take roughly 0.83%. No antigen has been identified for these receptors. Sequences were derived from unstimulated CD4+ T cells sorted from spleen or lymph node cells, sampled before intestinal transplant. These receptors originate from a human donor who received an intestinal transplant.

V is TRBV4-1 and J is TRBJ1-4; D gene uncertain. The CDR3 runs to 12 residues. V shed 2 bases and J shed 8 bases, with 6 bases lying between them. CDR1 is MGHRA and CDR2 is YSYEKL in the germline V gene. CDR3 bases: TGCGCCAGCAGCCAATCGACAGAAAAACTGTTTTTT. Amino acid sequence: CASSQSTEKLFF.

The chain recombines TRBV6-5 with TRBJ2-3; 7 nucleotides line up with TRBD2. The V gene's germline CDR1 is MNHEY and CDR2 SVGAGI. The CDR3 covers 15 residues. With V trimmed by 5 bases and J by 5 bases, 10 bases remained unmatched. The CDR3: CASSTLGLVEDTQYF. Written as DNA, the CDR3 is TGTGCCAGCAGTACGCTCGGACTAGTTGAAGATACGCAGTATTTT.

The V and J genes are TRBV4-2 and TRBJ2-4; tentatively, D is TRBD1 (5 bases). Per the germline V gene, CDR1 is LGHNA and CDR2 is YNFKEQ. V lost 0 bases to trimming and J lost 9 bases, with 21 bases between them. CDR3 length: 17 residues. The CDR3 protein is CASSQDIRQGRSAIQYF. In DNA, the CDR3 is TGTGCCAGCAGCCAAGATATAAGGCAGGGCCGGTCCGCCATTCAGTACTTC.

This chain links TRBV5-1 with TRBJ2-2, with 8 bases matching TRBD2. CDR3 length equals 17 residues. The V gene's germline CDR1 is SGHRS and CDR2 YFSETQ. V was clipped by 4 bases and J by 2 bases; unmatched bases: 10. The CDR3 is CASSTPRGGTNTGELFF. CDR3 nucleotides: TGCGCCAGCAGCACCCCACGGGGGGGTACAAACACCGGGGAGCTGTTTTTT.

This clone was counted between two and nine times. V and J are TRBV2 and TRBJ2-3; no firm D call. The CDR3 has 12 amino acids. Trimming left V 7 bases short and J 1 base short, with 6 bases between. Germline V lookup: CDR1 SNHLY, CDR2 FYNNEI. In nucleotides, the CDR3 is TGTGCCAGCAAACAGCGCACAGATACGCAGTATTTT. The encoded protein is CASKQRTDTQYF.

The V and J genes are TRBV28 and TRBJ1-2, with D hard to call. Germline CDR1 and CDR2: MDHEN and SYDVKM. Trimming cost V 6 bases and J 1 base, with 6 bases left between them. The CDR3 is made up of 12 amino acids. For the CDR3, the DNA is TGTGCCAGCAGCAGTCTTAACTATGGCTACACCTTC. Amino acids: CASSSLNYGYTF.

The V and J genes are TRBV10-3 and TRBJ2-7; unclear D gene. This CDR3 region has 13 residues. The germline V and J ends were trimmed by 5 bases and 0 bases, with 8 bases remaining between them. CDR1 ENHRY and CDR2 SYGVKD come from the germline V gene. The CDR3 is CAISSPYSYEQYF. DNA of the CDR3: TGTGCCATCAGTTCCCCTTACTCCTACGAGCAGTACTTC.

The chain recombines TRBV5-4 with TRBJ2-3; D possibly corresponds to TRBD1 (5 bases). Trimming pared 6 bases from V and 8 bases from J, leaving 16 bases between. CDR1 is SGHNT, CDR2 YYREEE, per germline (reference sequence). This CDR3 comprises 13 residues. CDR3: CASTGPNKGTQYF. CDR3 coding DNA: TGTGCCAGCACAGGGCCGAATAAAGGTACGCAGTATTTT.